A selection of T cell receptor beta chains follows, all from one sample in a study of shared clonotypes between healthy human individuals. Profiled with immunoSEQ multiplex PCR; TCRdb holds only in-frame clones, not every one. The repertoire holds about half a million clones, with about 72% as singletons. The source material was PBMCs. The receptors were gathered from a middle-aged woman in good health. Some clones in this sample may be carry-over from other donors' samples. The CDR3 runs from the conserved cysteine through the conserved F or W. The D gene is left open where the match is weak. A row's size may be missing; if present it is once, few, many or a size class.

TGCGCCAGCAGTGAGGGACAGGGGTACAATCAGCCCCAGCATTTT | CASSEGQGYNQPQHF | TRBD1 | TRBV10-2 | NA | TRBJ1-5
TGTGCCAGCAGCTTAAACAGCCTGAACACTGAAGCTTTCTTT | CASSLNSLNTEAFF | NA | TRBV7-9 | NA | TRBJ1-1
TGTGCCAGCAGTTACGGTCTGGGGGGCTCTGGAAACACCATATATTTT | CASSYGLGGSGNTIYF | NA | TRBV6-5 | few | TRBJ1-3
TGTGCCAGCAGTTTACCCACGAACAGGGGGTTGAGAGAGACCCAGTACTTC | CASSLPTNRGLRETQYF | TRBD1 | TRBV28 | NA | TRBJ2-5
TGTGCCTGGAGTCCTGGCTTAAGCTATGGCTACACCTTC | CAWSPGLSYGYTF | NA | TRBV30 | many | TRBJ1-2
TGTGCCAGCAGTGAGGGGGGAGGGAGGAACACTGAAGCTTTCTTT | CASSEGGGRNTEAFF | NA | TRBV25-1 | NA | TRBJ1-1
TGCGCCAGCAGCTTGGGCGACAGGGGTTCACCCCTCCACTTT | CASSLGDRGSPLHF | TRBD1 | TRBV5-1 | NA | TRBJ1-6
TGTGCCATCAGTGAGTCGAGGCAGCGGGAGGGGAGTTCCGGAGAGACCCAGTACTTC | CAISESRQREGSSGETQYF | TRBD2 | TRBV10-3 | NA | TRBJ2-5
TGTGCCAGCAGTACGGGACTAGCGGTACTATCCTACGAGCAGTACTTC | CASSTGLAVLSYEQYF | TRBD2 | TRBV28 | NA | TRBJ2-7
TGTGCCAGCATTTCCGACAGGCACTCCTACGAGCAGTACTTC | CASISDRHSYEQYF | NA | TRBV6-1 | NA | TRBJ2-7
TGTGCCAGCAGCTACCGGCTAGCCAAAAACATTCAGTACTTC | CASSYRLAKNIQYF | NA | TRBV11-2 | many | TRBJ2-4
TGTGCCAGCACCCCAGGATACTATGGCTACACCTTC | CASTPGYYGYTF | NA | TRBV6-6 | NA | TRBJ1-2
TGTGCCATCAGTGAGTCGGGGACAGAGGCTGAAGCTTTCTTT | CAISESGTEAEAFF | TRBD1 | TRBV10-3 | few | TRBJ1-1
TGTGCCAGCAGTTTGAGCGGGAGGCGACAATACAATGAGCAGTTCTTC | CASSLSGRRQYNEQFF | TRBD2 | TRBV28 | NA | TRBJ2-1
TGTGCTACCGGGACTAGTCTTTTGCAGTACTTC | CATGTSLLQYF | TRBD2 | TRBV27 | NA | TRBJ2-7
TGTGCCAGCAGCCCGGGGCAGGGGAGAAACACCGGGGAGCTGTTTTTT | CASSPGQGRNTGELFF | NA | TRBV11-3 | NA | TRBJ2-2
TGTGCCAGCAGTTTCTCCGGGACTAGCGGTTACGAGCAGTACTTC | CASSFSGTSGYEQYF | TRBD2 | TRBV28 | NA | TRBJ2-7
TGTGCCAGCAGTGAACCATTGGGCAGGCGATACCAAGAGACCCAGTACTTC | CASSEPLGRRYQETQYF | NA | TRBV6-1 | NA | TRBJ2-5
TGTGCCAGCAGCCCCCGCGGTGGCGTGACAGGGTTGGCAGATACGCAGTATTTT | CASSPRGGVTGLADTQYF | TRBD1 | TRBV9 | NA | TRBJ2-3
TGTGCCAGCAGTTTCCGCGGAAGCACAGATACGCAGTATTTT | CASSFRGSTDTQYF | NA | TRBV27 | NA | TRBJ2-3
TGTGCCAGTAGTATTTCAGGGGGGTGGAATCAGCCCCAGCATTTT | CASSISGGWNQPQHF | TRBD1 | TRBV19 | NA | TRBJ1-5
TGTGCTAGCAGCCCACAGGAGGGGGATACGCAGTATTTT | CASSPQEGDTQYF | NA | TRBV7-7 | NA | TRBJ2-3
TGTGCCAGCAGTGGGGGGATACACTCAACCGGGGAGCTGTTTTTT | CASSGGIHSTGELFF | NA | TRBV28 | few | TRBJ2-2
TGCGCCAGCAGCATGGATATGGGATATGATGAGCAGTTCTTC | CASSMDMGYDEQFF | NA | TRBV5-1 | few | TRBJ2-1
TGCGCCAGCAAGGCAAGCGGGAGAGAGACCCAGTACTTC | CASKASGRETQYF | TRBD2 | TRBV5-1 | NA | TRBJ2-5
TGTGCCAGCTCTAAGGGACCGCTAACTGCAACTAATGAAAAACTGTTTTTT | CASSKGPLTATNEKLFF | NA | TRBV18 | NA | TRBJ1-4
TGTGCCAGCAGGACGACTAGCGCCAATCGGTACGAGCAGTACTTC | CASRTTSANRYEQYF | TRBD2 | TRBV6-1 | NA | TRBJ2-7
TGTGCCAGCAGTGAACAGGGTGACCGGCAGCCCCAGCATTTT | CASSEQGDRQPQHF | NA | TRBV6-4 | few | TRBJ1-5
TGTGCCAGCAGCTTAGCGGGACAGGGGAACTATGGCTACACCTTC | CASSLAGQGNYGYTF | TRBD1 | TRBV7-9 | NA | TRBJ1-2
TGCAGCGCCGGCGGGGGGATCGCAGATACGCAGTATTTT | CSAGGGIADTQYF | TRBD2 | TRBV29-1 | NA | TRBJ2-3
TGTGCCAGCAGCTTAGTCCTATCCCCGTTTTCCCGGGGTACCTATGGCTACACCTTC | CASSLVLSPFSRGTYGYTF | NA | TRBV11-2 | NA | TRBJ1-2
TGTGCCAGTAGTATACCACCCTGGCGGACAGGGGTAAACACTGAAGCTTTCTTT | CASSIPPWRTGVNTEAFF | TRBD1 | TRBV19 | NA | TRBJ1-1
TGTGCCAGCAGCGTAGGGGCTTATGCAGATACGCAGTATTTT | CASSVGAYADTQYF | NA | TRBV9 | NA | TRBJ2-3
TGTGCCAGCAGCTTAAGGGCCCGAGAGGAAAAACTGTTTTTT | CASSLRAREEKLFF | NA | TRBV7-9 | few | TRBJ1-4
TGTGCCAGCAGCTTAAGGGGGGGGACCACCTTGGAGCAGTACTTC | CASSLRGGTTLEQYF | NA | TRBV7-8 | NA | TRBJ2-7
TGTGCCAGCAGCTTTGCCAGGGGCACCGGGGAGCTGTTTTTT | CASSFARGTGELFF | NA | TRBV7-3 | NA | TRBJ2-2
TGCAGTGCTAGAGAGGGGAGACTGTTCTTC | CSAREGRLFF | NA | TRBV20-1 | NA | TRBJ2-1
TGTGCCAGCAGCCCACGGGGGGGATCGGCAGATACGCAGTATTTT | CASSPRGGSADTQYF | TRBD2 | TRBV7-2 | NA | TRBJ2-3
TGTGCCAGCTCGGCAGACTCCTCTGGAAACACCATATATTTT | CASSADSSGNTIYF | NA | TRBV18 | NA | TRBJ1-3
TGCGCCAGCAGCTTAGATTCCCGGACAGGGGACGGCTACACCTTC | CASSLDSRTGDGYTF | TRBD1 | TRBV5-1 | NA | TRBJ1-2
TGTGCCAGCAGTCCCTTACAGGGTGGAAAGCAGTACTTC | CASSPLQGGKQYF | NA | TRBV28 | NA | TRBJ2-7
TGTGCCAGCAGTTACAGGGGAGAGACCCAGTACTTC | CASSYRGETQYF | NA | TRBV6-5 | NA | TRBJ2-5
TGTGCCAGCAGTTTTTGGGGCGGAGGGCCGAACACTGAAGCTTTCTTT | CASSFWGGGPNTEAFF | NA | TRBV28 | once | TRBJ1-1
TGTGCCAGCAGCTTAGGTACAGATACGCAGTATTTT | CASSLGTDTQYF | NA | TRBV7-3 | many | TRBJ2-3
TGTGCCAGCAGCCAAGCAGGGTCCAGCGAGCAGTACTTC | CASSQAGSSEQYF | NA | TRBV14 | many | TRBJ2-7
TGTGCCAGCAGTGGTATAGCGGGAGATACGCAGTATTTT | CASSGIAGDTQYF | TRBD2 | TRBV6-5 | NA | TRBJ2-3
TGTGCCAGCAGTCCTCTCGGGACTAGCGGATACAATGAGCAGTTCTTC | CASSPLGTSGYNEQFF | TRBD2 | TRBV6-6 | NA | TRBJ2-1
TGCGCCAGCAGCCAAGATAAGGGTAGCACAGATACGCAGTATTTT | CASSQDKGSTDTQYF | NA | TRBV4-1 | NA | TRBJ2-3
TGTGCCAGCATCGTACAGGGGGGCAATCAGTCCCAGCATTTT | CASIVQGGNQSQHF | TRBD1 | TRBV28 | once | TRBJ1-5